What follows describes a single TCR beta chain. Antigen specificity is unknown. Germline lookup yields CDR1 KGHDR and CDR2 SFDVKD. V lost 1 base, J lost 0 bases, and 5 bases lay in between. CDR3 size: 14 residues. This entry comes from a study of T-cell memory formation after mild COVID-19. Study conclusions and caveats: Contracting CD4+ clones lay largely in CM and EM, with CD8+ ones residing in EMRA. Pre-infection memory contained some responding clones, which suggested that cross-reactive memory had joined.

TCR alpha and TCR beta cDNA libraries with sample barcodes and UMIs came from 5'RACE using constant-segment primers. Each CDR3 protein gets one entry after TCRdb re-called the 5' RACE reads with MiXCR. Of approximately 190,000 distinct CDR3 sequences in the sample, around 17% were seen once. This chain connects TRBV24-1 to TRBJ1-2; no clear D. Sequenced input: PBMCs or a T cell subset sorted from them (not recorded which). The clonotype was recovered from an adult woman who had mild COVID-19 (a few samples of this study predate the infection). Cell type and time point are not known. CDR3 protein: CATSDFTANYGYTF. DNA for the CDR3: TGTGCCACCAGTGATTTTACAGCTAACTATGGCTACACCTTC.